These 21 T cell receptor beta chains were all obtained from the same sample, sequenced in a study of response to subunit inactivated influenza vaccine (dated by TCRdb to between 2018 and 2020). Receptor libraries were prepared by RT-PCR. Sequencing used an Illumina HiSeq 2500. The public reads were reanalyzed by TCRdb: fastp trimming at Q25, MiXCR alignment, in-frame beta chains only. For every CDR3 protein sequence, its rows merge into one entry that carries the most common genes and DNA. Recorded for this sample are approximately 700,000 distinct CDR3 sequences; 15% to 19% of them occurred a single time. The ten largest clones add up to approximately 10% of the sample. Sample: PBMCs from blood, taken approximately 12 days after vaccination. These receptors all come from a man aged 45-65 years who received an inactivated influenza vaccine. Donor details come from another sample of the same person, matched by shared clones.

This clonotype was detected a few times. V usage is TRBV9 and J usage is TRBJ2-5; a weak D match, TRBD1 (6 bases). The CDR3 is 15 amino acids. Germline CDR1 and CDR2: SGDLS and YYNGEE. V was pared by 0 bases and J by 5 bases, with 14 bases between. The CDR3 region is CASSVGTGLRETQYF. The CDR3 DNA reads TGTGCCAGCAGCGTAGGTACAGGGCTAAGGGAGACCCAGTACTTC.

The rearrangement uses TRBV7-2 and TRBJ2-7, with D unclear. The CDR3 consists of 13 residues. V dropped 4 bases and J dropped 5 bases, with 12 bases sitting between them. CDR1 is SGHTA and CDR2 is FQGNSA in the germline V gene. The CDR3 sequence: CASSSPLWDEQYF. DNA for the CDR3: TGTGCCAGCAGCTCCCCCCTGTGGGACGAGCAGTACTTC.

This clonotype was counted only a few times. The chain couples TRBV10-3 to TRBJ2-7, with D perhaps TRBD1 (7 bases). There are 13 residues in the CDR3. From germline, CDR1 is ENHRY and CDR2 SYGVKD. V was trimmed by 2 bases and J by 3 bases, leaving 8 bases between them. The CDR3 coding sequence is TGTGCCATCAGTGAGCAGGGGGGCTACGAGCAGTACTTC. It is translated as CAISEQGGYEQYF.

The sample holds a few counts of this clonotype. This rearrangement joins TRBV20-1 to TRBJ2-7; perhaps TRBD2 as D (5 bases). The CDR3 contains 11 residues. Trimming pared 4 bases from V and 2 bases from J, leaving 6 bases between. The germline V gene has CDR1 DFQATT and CDR2 SNEGSKA (reference sequence). CDR3 bases: TGCAGTGCTATGCGGGCCTACGAGCAGTACTTC. It encodes CSAMRAYEQYF.

This clonotype appeared many times. This chain connects TRBV20-1 to TRBJ2-3; the D gene could be TRBD1 or TRBD2 (6 bases each). The V gene lost 6 bases and the J gene lost 2 bases, with 12 bases spanning the gap. The V gene's germline CDR1 is DFQATT and CDR2 SNEGSKA (reference sequence). The CDR3 runs 13 residues. CDR3 residues: CSARRGHTDTQYF. The CDR3 DNA reads as TGCAGTGCCCGACGGGGGCACACAGATACGCAGTATTTT.

This clonotype was counted ten times or more. The genes are TRBV5-1 and TRBJ2-5; 9 bases fit TRBD1. The CDR3 is made up of 14 amino acids. Looked up from germline, CDR1 is SGHRS and CDR2 is YFSETQ. J lost 4 bases, V lost 4 bases, and 5 bases had no gene match. The CDR3 region has the DNA TGCGCCAGCAGCCCGGACAGGGGAGGAGAGACCCAGTACTTC. This gives the protein CASSPDRGGETQYF.

V and J are TRBV5-6 and TRBJ2-5, with D perhaps TRBD1 or TRBD2 (5 bases each). Trimming shortened V by 4 bases and J by 5 bases, and 15 bases separated the two germline ends. CDR1 SGHDT and CDR2 YYEEEE come from the germline V gene. This CDR3 is built from 14 residues. In nucleotides, the CDR3 is TGTGCCAGCAGCGTTGGGGGAATACGGGAGACCCAGTACTTC. Translated, it gives CASSVGGIRETQYF.

This clonotype has more than one count but fewer than ten. At one of its ends the junction is not consistent with the germline gene, which may arise from a read error. The chain combines TRBV7-2 with TRBJ1-2; D gene ambiguous. The CDR3 is 14 amino acids. The germline V gene has CDR1 SGHTA and CDR2 FQGNSA. The CDR3 protein is CASSSRSWNSGYTF. Here the CDR3 DNA reads TGTGCCAGCAGCTCTCGTTCATGGAACTCTGGCTACACCTTC.

This clonotype was recorded at least ten times. The rearrangement joins TRBV5-1 to TRBJ2-1; D may be TRBD2 (5 bases). In germline, CDR1 is SGHRS, CDR2 YFSETQ. Trimming left V 4 bases short and J 6 bases short, with 20 bases between. This CDR3 region has 16 residues. In nucleotides, the CDR3 is TGCGCCAGCAGCGAGGCTTTGAGGGCTCGCGGCAATGAGCAGTTCTTC. Translation gives CASSEALRARGNEQFF.

This clonotype came up a few times. V and J are TRBV4-3 and TRBJ2-2, with D unclear. V was clipped by 0 bases and J by 6 bases, with 17 bases between them. The CDR3 is 17 residues long. Germline V gene sequence: CDR1 LGHNA, CDR2 YSLEER. The CDR3 loop is CASSQDGPVRNAGELFF. The DNA of the CDR3 is TGCGCCAGCAGCCAAGATGGACCCGTACGTAACGCCGGGGAGCTGTTTTTT.

This clonotype was seen many times. The CDR3 spells CASSQVASGNTIYF. CDR3 bases: TGCGCCAGCAGCCAAGTGGCTTCTGGAAACACCATATATTTT. The J gene is TRBJ1-3, the V gene TRBV4-1; no clear D gene. Germline V CDR1 and CDR2: MGHRA, YSYEKL. V gave up 1 base and J gave up 1 base, with 5 bases separating them. The CDR3 totals 14 residues.

In its sample, this clonotype was seen a few times. The chain recombines TRBV19 with TRBJ2-1; 9 bases fit TRBD2. Germline V gene data show CDR1 as LNHDA and CDR2 as SQIVND (reference sequence). The CDR3 loop spans 15 amino acids. Trimming at V came to 7 bases and at J to 7 bases, leaving 11 bases not matched to a gene. The CDR3 sequence is CASKESGTSRNEQFF. DNA for the CDR3: TGTGCCAGTAAAGAGTCCGGGACTAGCAGAAATGAGCAGTTCTTC.

This clonotype was seen more than once but under ten times. The chain joins TRBV10-3 to TRBJ1-1; D remains unclear. This CDR3 is built from 13 residues. Per the germline V gene, CDR1 is ENHRY and CDR2 is SYGVKD. Trimming stripped 4 bases from V and 8 bases from J, with 14 bases between. The CDR3 spells CAISGVANSEAFF. The CDR3 nucleotides are TGTGCCATCAGTGGGGTAGCAAACTCCGAAGCTTTCTTT.

This clonotype has just a few counts. J is TRBJ2-7 and V is TRBV5-6; D may correspond to TRBD1 or TRBD2 (6 bases each). CDR3 length equals 16 residues. Between the trimmed V and J ends, which lost 3 bases and 2 bases, there was a span of 18 bases. Germline V gene sequence: CDR1 SGHDT, CDR2 YYEEEE. The CDR3 DNA reads TGTGCCAGCAGCTGGACAGCGACTAGAACGGCCTACGAGCAGTACTTC. It specifies CASSWTATRTAYEQYF.

This chain joins TRBV20-1 and TRBJ1-1; D gene unclear. CDR1 is DFQATT, CDR2 SNEGSKA, per germline (reference sequence). The V end was cut by 3 bases, the J end by 0 bases, with 8 bases between. There are 13 residues in the CDR3. This CDR3 is CSARGYLNTEAFF. The CDR3 DNA sequence: TGCAGTGCTAGGGGCTATCTGAACACTGAAGCTTTCTTT.

This clonotype has only a few counts. CDR3 residues: CATPRPTYEQYF. CDR3 sequence (DNA): TGTGCCACCCCTCGCCCTACCTACGAGCAGTACTTC. The chain has TRBV24-1 and TRBJ2-7, with D unclear. V was cut by 9 bases and J by 2 bases, with 10 bases left in between. This CDR3 spans 12 amino acids. CDR1 KGHDR and CDR2 SFDVKD come from the germline V gene.

As regards this clonotype: An end of the junction differs from the germline gene, which may be a read error. The chain combines TRBV3-1 with TRBJ1-1; D unresolved. The CDR3 has 12 residues. CDR1 and CDR2 (germline): LGHDT, YNNKEL (reference sequence). The CDR3 spells CASSQDSGRQLF. CDR3 DNA: TGTGCCAGCAGCCAAGATTCAGGACGCCAACTCTTT.

The chain carries TRBV10-3 and TRBJ1-1, with D perhaps TRBD1 (5 bases). CDR3 length: 18 residues. With 0 bases removed from V and 0 bases from J, the gap between germline ends came to 17 bases. CDR1 is ENHRY, CDR2 SYGVKD, per germline. The CDR3 loop reads CAISESGRAPFLNTEAFF. Written as DNA, the CDR3 is TGTGCCATCAGTGAGTCAGGCAGGGCGCCTTTCCTGAACACTGAAGCTTTCTTT.

This clonotype has only a few counts. The rearrangement joins TRBV15 to TRBJ2-3; no reliable D call. The CDR3 is 13 residues long. Looked up from germline, CDR1 is LNHNV and CDR2 is YYDKDF (reference sequence). V was clipped by 0 bases and J by 4 bases, with 5 bases between them. In DNA form, the CDR3 reads TGTGCCACCAGCAGAGATGACCCAGATACGCAGTATTTT. This translates into CATSRDDPDTQYF.

This clonotype was counted ten times or more. The chain has TRBV28 and TRBJ2-7; possibly TRBD1 for D (6 bases). In germline, CDR1 is MDHEN, CDR2 SYDVKM. Between the trimmed V and J ends, which lost 3 bases and 1 base, there was a span of 16 bases. This CDR3 contains 16 residues. The CDR3 DNA sequence: TGTGCCAGCAGTTTTCGACTGGACAGTCTGTCCTACGAGCAGTACTTC. As protein: CASSFRLDSLSYEQYF.

This clonotype appeared once. The rearrangement links TRBV11-2 to TRBJ2-7; the D gene is possibly TRBD1 (5 bases). Germline CDR1 and CDR2: SGHAT and FQNNGV. Trimming took off 5 bases at V and 1 base at J, with 15 bases between the two ends. The CDR3 is made up of 15 amino acids. The CDR3 DNA reads as TGTGCCAGCAGCCATTACAGGACCCTTTCCTACGAGCAGTACTTC. Its translation is CASSHYRTLSYEQYF.